This TCR beta chain was captured in a study of Graves' ophthalmopathy and Graves' hyperthyroidism. Study-wide background: Upon initial diagnosis and before any treatment, peripheral blood was collected.

Other autoimmune diseases, uncontrolled infections, pregnancy or lactation ruled patients out of participation. Thyroid ultrasound, orbital computed tomography, TRAb, serum thyroxine and clinical symptoms formed the basis of diagnosis. As the template, RNA transcripts were used to amplify TCR beta CDR3 regions. First-round RT-PCR used HTBI primers; second-round multiplex PCR followed. A single record per CDR3 protein comes from TCRdb applying MiXCR to the multiplex PCR reads. This sample has approximately 460,000 distinct CDR3 sequences, with approximately 15% found just once. Broader study findings: Predictions made by the model for ophthalmopathy progression reached roughly 64% sensitivity and around 73% specificity.

This clonotype was picked up many times. As yet, its antigen is unknown. The V end was cut by 4 bases, the J end by 5 bases, with 12 bases between. This CDR3 is 13 amino acids long. Germline lookup yields CDR1 SGHRS and CDR2 YFSETQ. The chain uses TRBV5-1 and TRBJ2-5, with D possibly matching TRBD1 (5 bases). The sequencing input was blood. This TCR was recovered from a woman aged 25 to 39 with Graves' ophthalmopathy. The CDR3 protein is CASSHRQPETQYF. The CDR3 DNA follows: TGCGCCAGCAGCCATCGACAGCCGGAGACCCAGTACTTC.